This T cell receptor (beta chain) was captured by sequencing in a study of cytomegalovirus exposure and HLA in healthy donors. Findings and limits, study-wide: Cytomegalovirus-associated TCR beta chains were listed, numbering some 180.

The assay was immunoSEQ multiplex PCR, and TCRdb's table has in-frame clones only and misses some. The table has under 200,000 clones, under 95% seen once. Concerning this clone itself: Its antigen is unknown. Other DNA sequences in this specimen translate into the identical CDR3.

V lost 1 base and J lost 5; bases outside the gene matches: 5. This CDR3 region has 15 residues. Germline lookup yields CDR1 MNHEY and CDR2 SMNVEV (reference sequence). The gene calls are TRBV27 and TRBJ2-5; 9 bases align to TRBD2. Input material: PBMCs. The clonotype originates from a woman aged 18-30 years in good health and CMV-seropositive. CDR3 coding DNA: TGTGCCAGCAGTTTATTAGCGGGAGTTCGGGAGACCCAGTACTTC. This codes for CASSLLAGVRETQYF.